Listed below are T cell receptor beta chains from one sample, sequenced in a study of CD8+ T cells in alopecia areata. This table comes from immunoSEQ multiplex PCR, and its TCRdb copy is limited to in-frame clones, with some not included. The sample comprises fewer than 350,000 clones, more than 45% of which are singletons, and more than 1.5% rests with the top ten. The sample consisted of CD4+ T cells sorted from blood, taken at week 24, from a patient treated with tofacitinib. The receptors were sampled from a human donor with alopecia areata. Each CDR3 is given with its conserved first and last residue. D genes are given only for firm matches. Only some rows state a clone size, as once, few, many or a class for expanded clones.

V	J	size	D	DNA	CDR3
TRBV30	TRBJ2-1	-	-	TGTGCCTGGAGTGGCCACAGGGCCAATTCCTACAATGAGCAGTTCTTC	CAWSGHRANSYNEQFF
TRBV11-2	TRBJ1-5	-	TRBD1	TGTGCCAGCAGCTTAGATTCGGGACAGAGTTTTCAGCCCCAGCATTTT	CASSLDSGQSFQPQHF
TRBV30	TRBJ1-1	once	-	TGTGCCTGGAGAGATACAAGTTTTACTGAAGCTTTCTTT	CAWRDTSFTEAFF
TRBV7-2	TRBJ2-4	-	TRBD1	TGTGCCAGCAGCTTATTCTGGGACAGGGGGCGAGAGACCAAAAACATTCAGTACTTC	CASSLFWDRGRETKNIQYF
TRBV19	TRBJ1-5	few	-	TGTGCCAGTAGACTGGACAGTTTTAGCAATCAGCCCCAGCATTTT	CASRLDSFSNQPQHF
TRBV30	TRBJ2-5	-	-	TGTGCCTGGAGTGTCGGGAGTAGCGGTGGGACCCAGTACTTC	CAWSVGSSGGTQYF
TRBV23-1	TRBJ1-2	-	TRBD1	TGCGCCAGCAGTGGACAGGTACTTTATGGCTACACCTTC	CASSGQVLYGYTF
TRBV5-1	TRBJ2-1	few	-	TGCGCCAGCAGCTTGACTGGCGGTAGTGAGCAGTTCTTC	CASSLTGGSEQFF
TRBV27	TRBJ1-1	-	-	TGTGCCAGCATCGACAGAAACACTGAAGCTTTCTTT	CASIDRNTEAFF
TRBV2	TRBJ2-1	-	TRBD1	TGTGCCAGCAGTACGGGACAGGGGATCAATGAGCAGTTCTTC	CASSTGQGINEQFF
TRBV7-2	TRBJ2-5	-	-	TGTGCCAGCAGCATCCCCGTGCGGCAGACCCAGTACTTC	CASSIPVRQTQYF
TRBV14	TRBJ2-6	-	-	TGTGCCAGCAGTCCGCTAGCTGGGGCCAACGTCCTGACTTTC	CASSPLAGANVLTF
TRBV6-1	TRBJ1-1	-	-	TGTGCCAGCATCAGGAGTTTTGAAGCTTTCTTT	CASIRSFEAFF
TRBV18	TRBJ1-2	-	-	TGTGCCAGCTCACCACCGAGTGGAGCGTCCAGACCTAACTATGGCTACACCTTC	CASSPPSGASRPNYGYTF
TRBV29-1	TRBJ2-1	-	-	TGCAGCGTTGGGGAACTCCCTATGGATGAGCAGTTCTTC	CSVGELPMDEQFF
TRBV14	TRBJ1-6	few	-	TGTGCCAGCAGCCAAGTCACCGGGGGAAATTCACCCCTCCACTTT	CASSQVTGGNSPLHF
TRBV6-5	TRBJ2-5	few	-	TGTGCCAGCAGTGGCGCCCACAGGGCCCGAGAGACCCAGTACTTC	CASSGAHRARETQYF
TRBV4-1	TRBJ1-6	-	-	TGCGCCAGCAGCCACCCGGCCAGGGAATCACCCCTCCACTTT	CASSHPARESPLHF
TRBV28	TRBJ1-6	-	TRBD1	TGTGCCAGCACCCCGGGACAGGGAGGGTCACCCCTCCACTTT	CASTPGQGGSPLHF
TRBV20-1	TRBJ2-5	once	-	TGCAGTGCTCCAATACAAGAGACCCAGTACTTC	CSAPIQETQYF
TRBV30	TRBJ2-1	-	TRBD2	TGTGCCTGGAGTGGACTAGCGGGGGGCCCCTCCTACAATGAGCAGTTCTTC	CAWSGLAGGPSYNEQFF
TRBV4-2	TRBJ2-7	-	-	TGTGCCAGCAGCCAAGAGGCTGGGACACCCTACGAGCAGTACTTC	CASSQEAGTPYEQYF
TRBV2	TRBJ2-7	-	TRBD1	TGTGCCAGCAGCGGCATAGGACAGGATGGCTACGAGCAGTACTTC	CASSGIGQDGYEQYF
TRBV18	TRBJ1-6	few	TRBD1	TGTGCCAGCTCACCGACAACAGGGGACAATTCACCCCTCCACTTT	CASSPTTGDNSPLHF
TRBV18	TRBJ2-7	few	-	TGTGCCAGCTCACCGTCCGTAAGGTACGAGCAGTACTTC	CASSPSVRYEQYF